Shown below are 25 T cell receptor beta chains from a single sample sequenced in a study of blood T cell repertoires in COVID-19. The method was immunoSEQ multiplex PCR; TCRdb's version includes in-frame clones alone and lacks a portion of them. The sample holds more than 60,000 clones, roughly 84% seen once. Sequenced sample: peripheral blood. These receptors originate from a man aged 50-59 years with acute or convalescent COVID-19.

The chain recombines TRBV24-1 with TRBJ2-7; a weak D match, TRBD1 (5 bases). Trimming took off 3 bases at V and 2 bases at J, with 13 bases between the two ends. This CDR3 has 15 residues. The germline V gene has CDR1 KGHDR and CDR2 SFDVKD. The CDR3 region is CATSDPHKGAYEQYF. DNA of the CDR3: TGTGCCACCAGTGATCCTCATAAAGGGGCCTACGAGCAGTACTTC.

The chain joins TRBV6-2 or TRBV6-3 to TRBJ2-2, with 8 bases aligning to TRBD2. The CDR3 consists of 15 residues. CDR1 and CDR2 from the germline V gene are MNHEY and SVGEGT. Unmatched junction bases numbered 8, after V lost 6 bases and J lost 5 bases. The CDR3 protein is CASSFSGAGTGELFF. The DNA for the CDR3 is TGTGCCAGCAGCTTTAGCGGGGCCGGAACCGGGGAGCTGTTTTTT.

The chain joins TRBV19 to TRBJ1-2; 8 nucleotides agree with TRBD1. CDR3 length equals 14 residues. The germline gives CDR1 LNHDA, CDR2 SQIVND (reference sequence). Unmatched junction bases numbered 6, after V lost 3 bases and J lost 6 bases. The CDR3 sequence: CASSITGGKHGYTF. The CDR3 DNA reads TGTGCCAGTAGTATTACAGGGGGAAAGCATGGCTACACCTTC.

The CDR3 reads CASSLGTSGFTDTQYF. The CDR3 nucleotides are TGTGCCAGCAGTTTAGGGACTAGCGGTTTCACAGATACGCAGTATTTT. V gene TRBV6-5 combines with J gene TRBJ2-3; 11 bases are a match to TRBD2. The CDR3 runs to 16 residues. Looked up from germline, CDR1 is MNHEY and CDR2 is SVGAGI. V shed 4 bases and J 2 bases; nucleotides not matched to a gene: 5.

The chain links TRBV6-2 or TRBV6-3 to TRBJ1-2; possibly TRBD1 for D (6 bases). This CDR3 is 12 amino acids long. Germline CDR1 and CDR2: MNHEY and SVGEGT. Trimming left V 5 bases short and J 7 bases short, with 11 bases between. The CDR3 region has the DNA TGTGCCAGCAGTCCGTACAGGGTTGGCTACACCTTC. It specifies CASSPYRVGYTF.

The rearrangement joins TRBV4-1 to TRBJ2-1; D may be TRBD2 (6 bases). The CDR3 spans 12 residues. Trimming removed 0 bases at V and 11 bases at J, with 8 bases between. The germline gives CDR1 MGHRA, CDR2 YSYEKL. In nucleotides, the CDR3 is TGCGCCAGCAGCCAAGATCGGGAGAAGCAGTTCTTC. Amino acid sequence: CASSQDREKQFF.

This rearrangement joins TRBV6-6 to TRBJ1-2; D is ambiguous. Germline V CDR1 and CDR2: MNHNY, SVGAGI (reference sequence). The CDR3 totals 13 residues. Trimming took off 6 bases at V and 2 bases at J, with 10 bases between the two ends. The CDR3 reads CASSATENYGYTF. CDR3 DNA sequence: TGTGCCAGCAGCGCTACTGAGAACTATGGCTACACCTTC.

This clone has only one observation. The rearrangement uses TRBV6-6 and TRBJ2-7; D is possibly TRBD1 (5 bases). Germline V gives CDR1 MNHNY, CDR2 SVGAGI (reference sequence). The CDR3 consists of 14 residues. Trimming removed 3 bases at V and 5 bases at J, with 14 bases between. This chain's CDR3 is CASSYQGAGHEQYF. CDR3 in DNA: TGTGCCAGCAGTTATCAAGGGGCTGGTCACGAGCAGTACTTC.

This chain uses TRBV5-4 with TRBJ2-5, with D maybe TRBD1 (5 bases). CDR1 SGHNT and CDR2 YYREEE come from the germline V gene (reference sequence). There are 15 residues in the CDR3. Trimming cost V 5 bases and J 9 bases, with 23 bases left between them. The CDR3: CASSSASGIHAAQYF. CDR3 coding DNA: TGTGCCAGCAGTTCGGCATCAGGGATCCATGCGGCCCAGTACTTC.

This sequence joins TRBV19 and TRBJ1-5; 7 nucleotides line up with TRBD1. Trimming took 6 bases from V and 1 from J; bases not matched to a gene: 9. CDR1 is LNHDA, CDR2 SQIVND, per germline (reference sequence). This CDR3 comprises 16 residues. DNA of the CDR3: TGTGCCAGTAGGGGCCGAACCAGGGGGAGCAATCAGCCCCAGCATTTT. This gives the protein CASRGRTRGSNQPQHF. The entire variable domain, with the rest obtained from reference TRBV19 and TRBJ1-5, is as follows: DGGITQSPKYLFRKEGQNVTLSCEQNLNHDAMYWYRQDPGQGLRLIYYSQIVNDFQKGDIAEGYSVSREKKESFPLTVTSAQKNPTAFYLCASRGRTRGSNQPQHFGDGTRLSIL.

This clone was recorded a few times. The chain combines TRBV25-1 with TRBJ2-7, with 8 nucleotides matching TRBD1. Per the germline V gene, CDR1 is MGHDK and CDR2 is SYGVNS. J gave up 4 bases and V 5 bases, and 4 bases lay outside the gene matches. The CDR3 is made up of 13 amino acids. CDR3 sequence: CASSLQGAYEQYF. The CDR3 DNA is TGTGCCAGCAGTCTTCAGGGGGCGTACGAGCAGTACTTC.

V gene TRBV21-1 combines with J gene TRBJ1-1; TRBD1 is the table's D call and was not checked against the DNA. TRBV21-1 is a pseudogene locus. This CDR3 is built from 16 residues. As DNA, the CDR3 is TGTGCCAGCAGCAAAGCGCTGGAACAGAGGAACACTGAAGCTTTCTTT. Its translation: CASSKALEQRNTEAFF.

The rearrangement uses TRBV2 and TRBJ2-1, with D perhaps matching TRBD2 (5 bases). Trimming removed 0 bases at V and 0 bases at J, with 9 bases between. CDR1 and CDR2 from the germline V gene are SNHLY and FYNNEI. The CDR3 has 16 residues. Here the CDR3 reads CASSEAASHSYNEQFF. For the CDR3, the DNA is TGTGCCAGCAGTGAAGCAGCTAGCCACTCCTACAATGAGCAGTTCTTC.

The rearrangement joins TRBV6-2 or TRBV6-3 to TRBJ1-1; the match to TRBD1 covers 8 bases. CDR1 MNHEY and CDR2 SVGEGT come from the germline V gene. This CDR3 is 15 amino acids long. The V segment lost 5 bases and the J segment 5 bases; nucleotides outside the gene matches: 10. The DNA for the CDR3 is TGTGCCAGCAGTCCGGACAGGGCGGCGTGGACTGAAGCTTTCTTT. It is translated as CASSPDRAAWTEAFF.

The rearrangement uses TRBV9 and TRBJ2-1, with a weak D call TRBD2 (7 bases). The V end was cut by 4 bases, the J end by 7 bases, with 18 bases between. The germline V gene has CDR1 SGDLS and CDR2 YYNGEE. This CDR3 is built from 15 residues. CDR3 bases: TGTGCCAGCAGCTTGGGGGGGCTAAATAGTAATGAGCAGTTCTTC. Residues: CASSLGGLNSNEQFF. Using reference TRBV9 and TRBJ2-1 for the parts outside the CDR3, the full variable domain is DSGVTQTPKHLITATGQRVTLRCSPRSGDLSVYWYQQSLDQGLQFLIQYYNGEERAKGNILERFSAQQFPDLHSELNLSSLELGDSALYFCASSLGGLNSNEQFFGPGTRLTVL.

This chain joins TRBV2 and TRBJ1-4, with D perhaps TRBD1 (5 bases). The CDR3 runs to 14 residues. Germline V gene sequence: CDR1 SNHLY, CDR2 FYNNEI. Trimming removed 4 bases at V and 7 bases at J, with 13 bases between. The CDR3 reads CASSGRGYGEKLFF. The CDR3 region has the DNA TGTGCCAGCAGTGGGAGGGGATATGGTGAAAAACTGTTTTTT.

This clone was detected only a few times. The CDR3 sequence: CASSAIPGANVLTF. CDR3 coding DNA: TGTGCCAGCAGCGCAATCCCCGGGGCCAACGTCCTGACTTTC. The chain carries TRBV9 and TRBJ2-6; no firm D call. The V gene's germline CDR1 is SGDLS and CDR2 YYNGEE. CDR3 length: 14 residues. Trimming left V 3 bases short and J 4 bases short, with 8 bases between.

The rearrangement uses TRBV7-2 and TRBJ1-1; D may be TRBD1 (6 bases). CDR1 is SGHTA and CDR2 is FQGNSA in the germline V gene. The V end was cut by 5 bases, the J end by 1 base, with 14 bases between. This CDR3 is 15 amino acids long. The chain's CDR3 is CASSPYGTSNTEAFF. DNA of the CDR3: TGTGCCAGCAGCCCATACGGGACATCGAACACTGAAGCTTTCTTT.

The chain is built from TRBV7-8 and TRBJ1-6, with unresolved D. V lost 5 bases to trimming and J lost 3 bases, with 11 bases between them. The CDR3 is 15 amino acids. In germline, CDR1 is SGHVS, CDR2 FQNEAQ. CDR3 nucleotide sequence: TGTGCCAGCAGCACCATCAGCGGCTATAATTCACCCCTCCACTTT. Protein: CASSTISGYNSPLHF. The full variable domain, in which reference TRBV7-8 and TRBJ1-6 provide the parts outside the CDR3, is GAGVSQSPRYKVAKRGQDVALRCDPISGHVSLFWYQQALGQGPEFLTYFQNEAQLDKSGLPSDRFFAERPEGSVSTLKIQRTQQEDSAVYLCASSTISGYNSPLHFGNGTRLTVT.

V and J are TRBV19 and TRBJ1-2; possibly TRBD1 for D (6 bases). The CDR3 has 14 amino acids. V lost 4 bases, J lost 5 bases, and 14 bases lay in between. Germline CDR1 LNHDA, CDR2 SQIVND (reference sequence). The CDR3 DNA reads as TGTGCCAGTAGTAATTGGGACATCGAGTATGGCTACACCTTC. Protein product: CASSNWDIEYGYTF.

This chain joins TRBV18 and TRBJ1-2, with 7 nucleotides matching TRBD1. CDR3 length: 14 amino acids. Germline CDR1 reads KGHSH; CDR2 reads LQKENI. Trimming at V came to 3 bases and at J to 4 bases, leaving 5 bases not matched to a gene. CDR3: CASSPGTDLYGYTF. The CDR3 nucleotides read TGTGCCAGCTCACCCGGGACAGACCTCTATGGCTACACCTTC.

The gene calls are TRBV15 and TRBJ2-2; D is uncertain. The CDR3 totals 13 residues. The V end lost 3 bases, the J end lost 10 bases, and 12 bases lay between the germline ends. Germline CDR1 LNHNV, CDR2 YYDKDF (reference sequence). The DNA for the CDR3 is TGTGCCACCAGCAGCTCAGGTCTGGAGGAGCTGTTTTTT. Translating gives CATSSSGLEELFF.

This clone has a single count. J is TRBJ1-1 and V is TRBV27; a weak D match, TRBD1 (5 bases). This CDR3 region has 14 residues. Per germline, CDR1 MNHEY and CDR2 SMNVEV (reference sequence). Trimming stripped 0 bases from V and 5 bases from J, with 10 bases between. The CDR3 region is CASSLSGARTEAFF. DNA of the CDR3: TGTGCCAGCAGTTTATCAGGGGCGCGGACTGAAGCTTTCTTT.

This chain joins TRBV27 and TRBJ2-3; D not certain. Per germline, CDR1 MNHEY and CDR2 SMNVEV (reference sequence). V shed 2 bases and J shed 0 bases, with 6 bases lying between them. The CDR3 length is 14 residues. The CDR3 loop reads CASSLIGSTDTQYF. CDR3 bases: TGTGCCAGCAGTTTAATTGGCAGCACAGATACGCAGTATTTT.

Written as DNA, the CDR3 is TGTGCCAGCAGTCCCGGGGGATACAAAAACATTCAGTACTTC. Residues: CASSPGGYKNIQYF. The chain recombines TRBV28 with TRBJ2-4; D perhaps matches TRBD2 (6 bases). This CDR3 is built from 14 residues. The V gene lost 5 bases and the J gene lost 3 bases, with 11 bases spanning the gap. The germline V gene has CDR1 MDHEN and CDR2 SYDVKM. The entire variable domain, with the rest obtained from reference TRBV28 and TRBJ2-4, is as follows: DVKVTQSSRYLVKRTGEKVFLECVQDMDHENMFWYRQDPGLGLRLIYFSYDVKMKEKGDIPEGYSVSREKKERFSLILESASTNQTSMYLCASSPGGYKNIQYFGAGTRLSVL.